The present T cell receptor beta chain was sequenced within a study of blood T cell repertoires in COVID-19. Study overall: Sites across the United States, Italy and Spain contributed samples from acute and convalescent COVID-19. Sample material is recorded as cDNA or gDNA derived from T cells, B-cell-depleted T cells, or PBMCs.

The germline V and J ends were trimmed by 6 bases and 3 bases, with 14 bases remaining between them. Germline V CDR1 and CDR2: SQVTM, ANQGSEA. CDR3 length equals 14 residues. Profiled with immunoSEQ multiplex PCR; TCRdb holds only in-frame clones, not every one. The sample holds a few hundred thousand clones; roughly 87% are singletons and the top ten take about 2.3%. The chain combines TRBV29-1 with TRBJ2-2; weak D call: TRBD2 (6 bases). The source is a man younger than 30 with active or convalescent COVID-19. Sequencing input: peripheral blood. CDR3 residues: CSVLKGTHTGELFF. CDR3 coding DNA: TGCAGCGTCCTAAAGGGGACTCACACCGGGGAGCTGTTTTTT.